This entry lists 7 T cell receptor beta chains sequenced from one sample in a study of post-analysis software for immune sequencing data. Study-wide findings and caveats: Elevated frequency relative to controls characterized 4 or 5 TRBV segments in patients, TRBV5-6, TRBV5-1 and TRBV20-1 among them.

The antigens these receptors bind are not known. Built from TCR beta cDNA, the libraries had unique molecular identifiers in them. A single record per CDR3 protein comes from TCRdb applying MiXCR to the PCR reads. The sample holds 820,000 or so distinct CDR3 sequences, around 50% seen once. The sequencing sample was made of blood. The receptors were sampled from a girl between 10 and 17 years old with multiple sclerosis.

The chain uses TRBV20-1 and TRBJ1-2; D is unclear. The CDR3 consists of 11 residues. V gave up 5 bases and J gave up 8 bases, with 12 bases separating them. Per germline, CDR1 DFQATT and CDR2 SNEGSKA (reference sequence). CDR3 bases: TGCAGTGCTGGGGAATGGAAGGGCTACACCTTC. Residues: CSAGEWKGYTF.

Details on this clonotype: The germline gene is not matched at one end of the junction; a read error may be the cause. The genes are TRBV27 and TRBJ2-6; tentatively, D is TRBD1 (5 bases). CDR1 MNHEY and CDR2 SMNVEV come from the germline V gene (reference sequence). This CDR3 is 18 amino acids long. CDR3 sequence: CASSWTPQSQSGANALTF. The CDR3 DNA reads TGTGCCAGCAGTTGGACACCGCAGAGCCAATCTGGGGCCAACGCCCTGACTTTC.

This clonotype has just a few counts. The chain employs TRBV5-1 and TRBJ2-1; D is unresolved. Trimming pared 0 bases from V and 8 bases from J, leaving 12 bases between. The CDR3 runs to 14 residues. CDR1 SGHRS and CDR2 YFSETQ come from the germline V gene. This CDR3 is CASSLAVGRDEQFF. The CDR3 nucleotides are TGCGCCAGCAGCTTGGCAGTCGGCCGGGATGAGCAGTTCTTC.

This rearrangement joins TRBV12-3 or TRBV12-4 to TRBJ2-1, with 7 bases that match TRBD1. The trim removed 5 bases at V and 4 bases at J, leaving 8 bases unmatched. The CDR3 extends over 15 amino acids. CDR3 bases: TGTGCCAGCAGTACACGACAGGGTCCATACAATGAGCAGTTCTTC. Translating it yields CASSTRQGPYNEQFF.

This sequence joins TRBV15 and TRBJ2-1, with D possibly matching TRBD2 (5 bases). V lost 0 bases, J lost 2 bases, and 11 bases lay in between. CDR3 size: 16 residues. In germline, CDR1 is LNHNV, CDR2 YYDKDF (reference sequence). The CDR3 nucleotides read TGTGCCACCAGCAGAGAACTACAGCGGACCTACAATGAGCAGTTCTTC. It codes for CATSRELQRTYNEQFF.

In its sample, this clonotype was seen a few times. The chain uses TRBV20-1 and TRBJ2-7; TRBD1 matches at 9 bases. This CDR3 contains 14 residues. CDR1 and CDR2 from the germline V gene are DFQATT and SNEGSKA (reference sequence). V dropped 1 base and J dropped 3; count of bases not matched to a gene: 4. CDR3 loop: CSARGTGGLYEQYF. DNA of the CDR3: TGCAGTGCTAGAGGCACAGGGGGCCTCTACGAGCAGTACTTC.

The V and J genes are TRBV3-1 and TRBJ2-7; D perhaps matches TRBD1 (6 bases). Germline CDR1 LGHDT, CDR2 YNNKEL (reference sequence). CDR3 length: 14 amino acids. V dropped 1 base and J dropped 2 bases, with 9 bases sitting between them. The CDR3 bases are TGTGCCAGCAGCCAAGTGGACAGAGCCTACGAGCAGTACTTC. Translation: CASSQVDRAYEQYF.